The 22 T cell receptor beta chains reported below all come from one sample, sequenced in a study of shared clonotypes between healthy human individuals (dated by TCRdb to about 2020). Library preparation was by the immunoSEQ multiplex PCR assay. TCRdb took over this immuneACCESS table, retaining in-frame rearrangements with V and J assigned. Such tables are incomplete; in checked studies, under half of the missing clones stem from an unresolved V gene, and the remainder is unexplained. The sample table records about 1,500,000 clones; more than 95% of these occur just once. Roughly 1.2% of the sample belongs to the ten largest clones. Sequenced: naive CD4+ T cells sorted from blood. What this sample's cell subset or site label stands for: CD45RA+ positively selected. The receptor set was obtained from a man between 25 and 39 years old in good health.

This chain connects TRBV5-1 to TRBJ2-2; either TRBD1 or TRBD2 may fit D (5 bases each). The CDR3 is made up of 14 amino acids. Germline CDR1 SGHRS, CDR2 YFSETQ. Trimming pared 0 bases from V and 6 bases from J, leaving 9 bases between. In DNA, the CDR3 is TGCGCCAGCAGCTTGGGAGGGGAAGCCGGGGAGCTGTTTTTT. It yields the protein CASSLGGEAGELFF.

V and J are TRBV6-1 and TRBJ2-7; 8 positions match TRBD2. The CDR3 is 15 amino acids. The junction had 9 bases not matched to a gene; V was cut back by 2 bases and J by 6 bases. CDR1 is MNHNS, CDR2 SASEGT, per germline. The CDR3, as DNA: TGTGCCAGCAGTGAATCCCCTGGACTAGCTCGCGAGCAGTACTTC. Translation gives CASSESPGLAREQYF.

The chain couples TRBV10-3 to TRBJ2-7; 8 bases are a match to TRBD1. Germline V gene data show CDR1 as ENHRY and CDR2 as SYGVKD. The J segment lost 0 bases and the V segment lost 6 bases, leaving 7 bases of the junction unmatched. CDR3 length: 15 amino acids. As DNA, the CDR3 is TGTGCCATCAGCTCTGGACAGGGTCTCTCCTACGAGCAGTACTTC. Amino acid sequence: CAISSGQGLSYEQYF.

The CDR3 region is CASSQGRPGTANTEAFF. CDR3 DNA sequence: TGCGCCAGCAGCCAAGGACGACCCGGGACAGCGAACACTGAAGCTTTCTTT. This sequence joins TRBV4-3 and TRBJ1-1, with 7 bases lining up with TRBD1. Germline V gives CDR1 LGHNA, CDR2 YSLEER. The V segment lost 1 base and the J segment 1 base; nucleotides outside the gene matches: 9. The CDR3 length is 17 residues.

This chain joins TRBV5-6 and TRBJ2-7, with 10 bases matching TRBD2. Looked up from germline, CDR1 is SGHDT and CDR2 is YYEEEE. The V and J ends lost 1 base and 2 bases, in that order; junction bases with no gene match: 9. The CDR3 contains 17 residues. The DNA for the CDR3 is TGTGCCAGCAGCTTGATACGGCGACTAGCGGGCCCCTACGAGCAGTACTTC. Protein sequence: CASSLIRRLAGPYEQYF.

This chain joins TRBV5-1 and TRBJ1-1; TRBD1 might be the D (6 bases). The V gene's germline CDR1 is SGHRS and CDR2 YFSETQ. Trimming stripped 0 bases from V and 7 bases from J, with 16 bases between. This CDR3 has 15 amino acids. The CDR3 coding sequence is TGCGCCAGCAGCTTGGTAATAGGGGGAGAGGGTGAAGCTTTCTTT. Translating it yields CASSLVIGGEGEAFF. Complete variable domain (other parts from reference TRBV5-1 and TRBJ1-1): KAGVTQTPRYLIKTRGQQVTLSCSPISGHRSVSWYQQTPGQGLQFLFEYFSETQRNKGNFPGRFSGRQFSNSRSEMNVSTLELGDSALYLCASSLVIGGEGEAFFGQGTRLTVV.

The J gene is TRBJ2-7, the V gene TRBV10-3; 7 nucleotides align to TRBD1. The CDR3 runs 14 residues. The germline gives CDR1 ENHRY, CDR2 SYGVKD. Trimming removed 10 bases from V and 0 bases from J; junction bases left unmatched: 9. CDR3 sequence: CASRTGLTSYEQYF. The CDR3 DNA reads TGTGCCAGCAGGACAGGACTTACCTCCTACGAGCAGTACTTC.

This rearrangement joins TRBV18 to TRBJ2-2; perhaps TRBD2 as D (5 bases). Germline-derived CDR1 and CDR2 are KGHSH and LQKENI. CDR3 length: 15 amino acids. V dropped 1 base and J dropped 7 bases, with 13 bases sitting between them. The CDR3 DNA is TGTGCCAGCTCACCACGCGCGACCGGGGTCGGGGAGCTGTTTTTT. This codes for CASSPRATGVGELFF.

This chain uses TRBV27 with TRBJ2-3, with a possible D match to TRBD1 (6 bases). Per germline, CDR1 MNHEY and CDR2 SMNVEV (reference sequence). The V end was cut by 6 bases, the J end by 2 bases, with 9 bases between. The CDR3 consists of 13 residues. CDR3 amino acids: CASSYRATDTQYF. DNA for the CDR3: TGTGCCAGCAGCTACAGGGCCACAGATACGCAGTATTTT.

V and J are TRBV19 and TRBJ1-2, with D tentatively TRBD1 (5 bases). Germline CDR1 and CDR2: LNHDA and SQIVND (reference sequence). V was shortened by 6 bases and J by 0 bases, with 5 bases between the two germline ends. The CDR3 length is 12 residues. The CDR3 sequence: CASRGPNYGYTF. CDR3 bases: TGTGCCAGTAGGGGACCTAACTATGGCTACACCTTC.

This chain connects TRBV28 to TRBJ2-7, with D uncertain. Deletions cut 7 bases from V and 2 bases from J, with 9 bases between. CDR1 and CDR2 from the germline V gene are MDHEN and SYDVKM. This CDR3 is 12 amino acids long. The DNA for the CDR3 is TGTGCCAGCACTATTGGACCCTACGAGCAGTACTTC. Translating gives CASTIGPYEQYF. Full variable domain (missing parts from reference TRBV28 and TRBJ2-7): DVKVTQSSRYLVKRTGEKVFLECVQDMDHENMFWYRQDPGLGLRLIYFSYDVKMKEKGDIPEGYSVSREKKERFSLILESASTNQTSMYLCASTIGPYEQYFGPGTRLTVT.

This rearrangement joins TRBV28 to TRBJ2-7; D gene unclear. There are 13 residues in the CDR3. CDR1 MDHEN and CDR2 SYDVKM come from the germline V gene. Trimming left V 8 bases short and J 2 bases short, with 13 bases between. CDR3 sequence reads: CASAWPTTYEQYF. CDR3 coding DNA: TGTGCCAGCGCTTGGCCTACAACCTACGAGCAGTACTTC. The complete variable domain, with remaining parts taken from reference TRBV28 and TRBJ2-7, reads DVKVTQSSRYLVKRTGEKVFLECVQDMDHENMFWYRQDPGLGLRLIYFSYDVKMKEKGDIPEGYSVSREKKERFSLILESASTNQTSMYLCASAWPTTYEQYFGPGTRLTVT.

This sequence joins TRBV10-3 and TRBJ1-3; 7 nucleotides agree with TRBD1. The CDR3 has 15 residues. Per the germline V gene, CDR1 is ENHRY and CDR2 is SYGVKD. Germline trimming cut 2 bases from V and 2 bases from J; bases unmatched to any gene: 3. As DNA, the CDR3 is TGTGCCATCAGTGAGAGTGACAGGGCTGGAAACACCATATATTTT. It translates to CAISESDRAGNTIYF.

This sequence joins TRBV10-1 and TRBJ2-5; D remains unclear. Germline V gene data show CDR1 as WNHNN and CDR2 as SYGVQD (reference sequence). The CDR3 is 15 amino acids. The V end was cut by 0 bases, the J end by 4 bases, with 12 bases between. CDR3 sequence reads: CASSESGRTAETQYF. Here the CDR3 DNA reads TGCGCCAGCAGTGAGTCCGGCAGGACGGCAGAGACCCAGTACTTC.

The chain combines TRBV7-9 with TRBJ1-4; possible D gene TRBD1, 5 bases. Trimming cost V 0 bases and J 4 bases, with 9 bases left between them. CDR3 length: 15 amino acids. The germline V gene encodes CDR1 SEHNR and CDR2 FQNEAQ (reference sequence). The CDR3 DNA sequence: TGTGCCAGCAGCTTAGCTCGGGGGGTTAATGAAAAACTGTTTTTT. Translating it yields CASSLARGVNEKLFF.

This chain joins TRBV5-4 and TRBJ2-5; the D is unclear. The germline V and J ends were trimmed by 3 bases and 2 bases, with 8 bases remaining between them. Germline values: CDR1 SGHNT, CDR2 YYREEE (reference sequence). The CDR3 contains 13 residues. The CDR3 DNA is TGTGCCAGCAGCTCGAAAAAGCAAGAGACCCAGTACTTC. The encoded protein is CASSSKKQETQYF.

This chain links TRBV9 with TRBJ2-2; 9 nucleotides match TRBD2. The CDR3 has 14 residues. V lost 8 bases and J lost 4; bases outside the gene matches: 6. Per germline, CDR1 SGDLS and CDR2 YYNGEE. The CDR3 protein is CASKAGGRTGELFF. DNA of the CDR3: TGTGCCAGTAAAGCGGGAGGCCGCACCGGGGAGCTGTTTTTT. Looking up the rest from reference TRBV9 and TRBJ2-2 gives the full variable domain: DSGVTQTPKHLITATGQRVTLRCSPRSGDLSVYWYQQSLDQGLQFLIQYYNGEERAKGNILERFSAQQFPDLHSELNLSSLELGDSALYFCASKAGGRTGELFFGEGSRLTVL.

The V call is TRBV5-1, the J call TRBJ1-1; no firm D call. The CDR3 totals 16 residues. V was clipped by 4 bases and J by 1 base, with 17 bases between them. Germline lookup yields CDR1 SGHRS and CDR2 YFSETQ. The DNA for the CDR3 is TGCGCCAGCAGCCCAATTTTAAACGGAAGGAACACTGAAGCTTTCTTT. This translates into CASSPILNGRNTEAFF. Full variable domain (remainder filled in from reference TRBV5-1 and TRBJ1-1): KAGVTQTPRYLIKTRGQQVTLSCSPISGHRSVSWYQQTPGQGLQFLFEYFSETQRNKGNFPGRFSGRQFSNSRSEMNVSTLELGDSALYLCASSPILNGRNTEAFFGQGTRLTVV.

The chain links TRBV10-1 to TRBJ2-1; D unresolved. The germline V gene has CDR1 WNHNN and CDR2 SYGVQD (reference sequence). This CDR3 comprises 11 residues. Trimming cost V 6 bases and J 4 bases, with 4 bases left between them. The CDR3 DNA is TGCGCCAGCAGCGGTTACAATGAGCAGTTCTTC. Translated: CASSGYNEQFF.

The rearrangement joins TRBV2 to TRBJ2-2, with 8 bases matching TRBD2. After removal of 5 bases from V and 2 bases from J, the junction contained 4 bases not matched to a gene. The CDR3 runs to 15 residues. Germline assignment: CDR1 SNHLY and CDR2 FYNNEI. The DNA of the CDR3 is TGTGCCAGCAGTAAAACTAGCGGAAACACCGGGGAGCTGTTTTTT. Its translation: CASSKTSGNTGELFF.

V usage is TRBV5-4 and J usage is TRBJ2-7; D unclear. CDR3 size: 15 residues. Trimming stripped 0 bases from V and 0 bases from J, with 10 bases between. Germline V gene data show CDR1 as SGHNT and CDR2 as YYREEE (reference sequence). CDR3 sequence (DNA): TGTGCCAGCAGCTTGGATCCGGGTAGCTCCTACGAGCAGTACTTC. Translation gives CASSLDPGSSYEQYF.

The chain employs TRBV7-9 and TRBJ1-1; D may be TRBD1 (6 bases). The CDR3 extends over 15 amino acids. Trimming removed 1 base at V and 4 bases at J, with 13 bases between. CDR1 is SEHNR and CDR2 is FQNEAQ in the germline V gene (reference sequence). The CDR3 sequence is CASSLVGGRGTEAFF. The CDR3 nucleotides are TGTGCCAGCAGCTTAGTTGGGGGCAGGGGCACTGAAGCTTTCTTT.